These 20 T cell receptor beta chains were all obtained from the same sample, sequenced in a study of blood T cell repertoires in COVID-19. Sequenced by immunoSEQ multiplex PCR; TCRdb stores in-frame clones only, minus some. Of approximately 120,000 clones detected, about 85% appear once; the ten largest clones hold 6.6%. Sequencing input: peripheral blood. Receptors originate from a man at least 80 years old with active or convalescent COVID-19.

This sequence joins TRBV7-8 and TRBJ1-6, with D tentatively TRBD1 (5 bases). The germline V and J ends were trimmed by 7 bases and 5 bases, with 12 bases remaining between them. The V gene's germline CDR1 is SGHVS and CDR2 FQNEAQ. The CDR3 runs to 14 residues. DNA of the CDR3: TGTGCCAGCATTATGGACACCCATAATTCACCCCTCCACTTT. It is translated as CASIMDTHNSPLHF.

This chain connects TRBV10-3 to TRBJ1-2; 11 bases align to TRBD1. This CDR3 contains 16 residues. Germline V lookup: CDR1 ENHRY, CDR2 SYGVKD. V was pared by 5 bases and J by 4 bases, with 9 bases of the junction left unmatched. The CDR3 bases are TGTGCCATCAGTCAACCCCGGACAGGGGGCCCCTATGGCTACACCTTC. This codes for CAISQPRTGGPYGYTF.

V usage is TRBV12-5 and J usage is TRBJ2-2; TRBD1 agrees at 8 bases. Germline V gene lookup returns CDR1 LGHNT and CDR2 FRNRAP. The CDR3 sequence is 17 residues long. With 4 bases clipped from V and 3 bases from J, the junction kept 10 bases outside the gene matches. CDR3 nucleotides: TGTGCTAGTGGTTGGTCCCGGGACAGGTTTGACACCGGGGAGCTGTTTTTT. It codes for CASGWSRDRFDTGELFF. Complete variable domain (other parts from reference TRBV12-5 and TRBJ2-2): DARVTQTPRHKVTEMGQEVTMRCQPILGHNTVFWYRQTMMQGLELLAYFRNRAPLDDSGMPKDRFSAEMPDATLATLKIQPSEPRDSAVYFCASGWSRDRFDTGELFFGEGSRLTVL.

CDR3 nucleotides: TGTGCCATCTCTTACACGTCCAATGAGCAGTTCTTC. Its protein is CAISYTSNEQFF. This chain links TRBV10-3 with TRBJ2-1; D gene uncertain. Germline assignment: CDR1 ENHRY and CDR2 SYGVKD. The CDR3 has 12 amino acids. Trimming cost V 8 bases and J 6 bases, with 11 bases left between them.

The chain is built from TRBV5-8 and TRBJ2-5, with 7 bases matching TRBD2. The CDR3 covers 13 residues. Germline values: CDR1 SGHTS, CDR2 YDEGEE. J lost 4 bases, V lost 4 bases, and 4 bases had no gene match. The CDR3 DNA is TGTGCCAGCAGCCTGGGGGGGGTAGAGACCCAGTACTTC. Translating it yields CASSLGGVETQYF.

The rearrangement links TRBV5-1 to TRBJ2-3; TRBD2 matches at 12 bases. Germline CDR1 and CDR2: SGHRS and YFSETQ. CDR3 length equals 17 residues. Germline trimming cut 4 bases from V and 4 bases from J; bases unmatched to any gene: 10. The DNA for the CDR3 is TGCGCCAGCAGCCCCCTGACTAGCGGGAGATTTTCAGATACGCAGTATTTT. This encodes CASSPLTSGRFSDTQYF.

In DNA form, the CDR3 reads TGTGCCAGCAGCATAAGCGGGGGGATAGATACGCAGTATTTT. Translating gives CASSISGGIDTQYF. The V and J genes are TRBV7-8 and TRBJ2-3, with TRBD2 matching 9 bases. Germline CDR1 reads SGHVS; CDR2 reads FQNEAQ. The CDR3 is made up of 14 amino acids. The junction had 5 bases not matched to a gene; V was cut back by 5 bases and J by 5 bases.

Only a few counts were recorded for this clone. The chain combines TRBV7-2 with TRBJ2-7, with TRBD2 as a possible D gene (5 bases). This CDR3 has 12 residues. In germline, CDR1 is SGHTA, CDR2 FQGNSA. The V gene lost 1 base and the J gene lost 7 bases, with 8 bases spanning the gap. CDR3 coding DNA: TGTGCCAGCAGCTTAGGAGGGCGGGAGCAGTACTTC. Its protein is CASSLGGREQYF.

The V gene is TRBV5-6, the J gene TRBJ1-5; tentatively, D is TRBD1 (6 bases). Trimming pared 0 bases from V and 9 bases from J, leaving 16 bases between. Germline CDR1 reads SGHDT; CDR2 reads YYEEEE. This CDR3 spans 15 amino acids. This chain's CDR3 is CASSLAAGVRGPQHF. In DNA form, the CDR3 reads TGTGCCAGCAGCTTGGCGGCAGGGGTCCGGGGGCCCCAGCATTTT. Combining the CDR3 with reference TRBV5-6 and TRBJ1-5 gives the whole variable domain DAGVTQSPTHLIKTRGQQVTLRCSPKSGHDTVSWYQQALGQGPQFIFQYYEEEERQRGNFPDRFSGHQFPNYSSELNVNALLLGDSALYLCASSLAAGVRGPQHFGDGTRLSIL.

J is TRBJ2-4 and V is TRBV7-2, with 9 bases matching TRBD2. The germline gives CDR1 SGHTA, CDR2 FQGNSA. This CDR3 has 16 residues. Trimming took 3 bases from V and 3 from J; bases not matched to a gene: 6. CDR3 residues: CASSFEVAGDKNIQYF. The CDR3 DNA sequence: TGTGCCAGCAGCTTTGAGGTAGCGGGGGACAAAAACATTCAGTACTTC.

The V call is TRBV28, the J call TRBJ1-6; 8 bases fit TRBD1. The ends lost 8 bases at V and 9 bases at J; junction bases unmatched: 3. The germline gives CDR1 MDHEN, CDR2 SYDVKM. The CDR3 runs 12 residues. This chain's CDR3 is CASGQGASPLHF. CDR3 sequence (DNA): TGTGCCAGCGGACAGGGCGCTTCACCCCTCCACTTT.

This clone was found a few times. V is TRBV9 and J is TRBJ2-3, with 10 bases fitting TRBD1. J was trimmed by 7 bases and V by 4 bases; bases with no gene match: 12. The CDR3 length is 16 residues. Germline V gene lookup returns CDR1 SGDLS and CDR2 YYNGEE. CDR3 sequence: CASSLGQGVSQNTQYF. The CDR3 region has the DNA TGTGCCAGCAGCTTAGGACAGGGGGTCTCACAAAATACGCAGTATTTT.

The chain links TRBV19 to TRBJ1-2; D remains ambiguous. Germline V CDR1 and CDR2: LNHDA, SQIVND (reference sequence). This CDR3 contains 14 residues. Trimming took 5 bases from V and 6 from J, leaving 16 bases between them. CDR3 amino acids: CASSLLSGVDGYTF. CDR3 DNA: TGTGCCAGTAGTCTCCTGAGCGGGGTTGATGGCTACACCTTC.

This chain joins TRBV28 and TRBJ2-7, with 11 bases aligning to TRBD1. Germline-derived CDR1 and CDR2 are MDHEN and SYDVKM. The CDR3 extends over 16 amino acids. V lost 2 bases and J lost 5; bases outside the gene matches: 8. The CDR3 DNA sequence: TGTGCCAGCAGTTTAGGGGCGGGACAGGGGGAGGACGAGCAGTACTTC. This sequence encodes CASSLGAGQGEDEQYF.

The genes are TRBV7-9 and TRBJ1-2; D possibly corresponds to TRBD1 (5 bases). The V gene's germline CDR1 is SEHNR and CDR2 FQNEAQ (reference sequence). Deletions cut 2 bases from V and 2 bases from J, with 9 bases between. The CDR3 extends over 14 amino acids. CDR3 loop: CASSLFSGNYGYTF. The CDR3 DNA reads as TGTGCCAGCAGCTTATTCTCAGGGAACTATGGCTACACCTTC.

J is TRBJ1-2 and V is TRBV25-1, with 7 bases fitting TRBD1. V lost 6 bases to trimming and J lost 8 bases; unmatched junction nucleotides: 6. The CDR3 runs to 12 residues. The germline CDR1 and CDR2 sequences are MGHDK and SYGVNS. The CDR3 sequence: CASRTTGYGYTF. The DNA for the CDR3 is TGTGCCAGCAGGACGACAGGGTACGGCTACACCTTC.

The J gene is TRBJ1-6, the V gene TRBV6-4; TRBD1 might be the D (5 bases). V lost 3 bases to trimming and J lost 7 bases, with 7 bases between them. The CDR3 totals 13 residues. Germline V lookup: CDR1 MRHNA, CDR2 SNTAGT. CDR3 nucleotide sequence: TGTGCCAGCAGTGAGTCAGGGAATTCACCCCTCCACTTT. Amino acid sequence: CASSESGNSPLHF.

This chain links TRBV5-1 with TRBJ2-5, with TRBD1 matching over 7 bases. The germline CDR1 and CDR2 sequences are SGHRS and YFSETQ. After removal of 2 bases from V and 4 bases from J, the junction contained 11 bases not matched to a gene. CDR3 size: 16 residues. CDR3 sequence reads: CASSFRTATGIETQYF. The CDR3 coding sequence is TGCGCCAGCAGCTTCCGGACGGCGACAGGGATAGAGACCCAGTACTTC.

The V and J genes are TRBV6-5 and TRBJ1-6; 9 bases match TRBD1. The V and J ends lost 7 bases and 5 bases, in that order; junction bases with no gene match: 6. Germline V gives CDR1 MNHEY, CDR2 SVGAGI. The CDR3 runs 15 residues. The CDR3 DNA is TGTGCCAGCATTACCGGGACAGGGAATAATTCACCCCTCCACTTT. Protein sequence: CASITGTGNNSPLHF.

This chain uses TRBV5-1 with TRBJ2-1; 9 nucleotides match TRBD2. CDR3 length: 15 amino acids. The V segment lost 2 bases and the J segment 8 bases; nucleotides outside the gene matches: 8. Germline V lookup: CDR1 SGHRS, CDR2 YFSETQ. CDR3 DNA: TGCGCCAGCAGCTTAGGGGCGGGGGGGCCTTATGAGCAGTTCTTC. This translates into CASSLGAGGPYEQFF.